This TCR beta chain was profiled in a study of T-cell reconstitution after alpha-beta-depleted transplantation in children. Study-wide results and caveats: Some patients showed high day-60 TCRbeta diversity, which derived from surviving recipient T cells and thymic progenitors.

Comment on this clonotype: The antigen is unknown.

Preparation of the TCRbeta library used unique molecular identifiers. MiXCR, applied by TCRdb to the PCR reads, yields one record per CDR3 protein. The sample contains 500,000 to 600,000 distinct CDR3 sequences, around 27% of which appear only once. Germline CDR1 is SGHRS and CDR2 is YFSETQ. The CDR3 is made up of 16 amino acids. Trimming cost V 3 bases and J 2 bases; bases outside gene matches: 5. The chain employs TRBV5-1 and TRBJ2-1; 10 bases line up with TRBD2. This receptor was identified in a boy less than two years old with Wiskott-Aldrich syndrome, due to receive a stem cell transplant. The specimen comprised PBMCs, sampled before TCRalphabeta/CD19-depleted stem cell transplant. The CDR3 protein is CASSWRTSGAYNEQFF. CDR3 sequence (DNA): TGCGCCAGCAGCTGGCGGACTAGCGGCGCCTACAATGAGCAGTTCTTC. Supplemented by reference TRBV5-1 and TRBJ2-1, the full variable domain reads KAGVTQTPRYLIKTRGQQVTLSCSPISGHRSVSWYQQTPGQGLQFLFEYFSETQRNKGNFPGRFSGRQFSNSRSEMNVSTLELGDSALYLCASSWRTSGAYNEQFFGPGTRLTVL.